These T cell receptor beta chains were read from a single sample in a study of shared clonotypes between healthy human individuals. Profiling relied on immunoSEQ multiplex PCR, and the TCRdb table lists in-frame clones only, not all of them. The sample shows about 2,200,000 clones, 85% to 95% of them seen only once. The specimen was naive CD8+ T cells from PBMCs. The receptors derive from a man in his late teens or twenties in good health. Some clones in this sample may be carry-over from other donors' samples. CDR3s leave out the opening cysteine and the closing phenylalanine or tryptophan.

>TRBV27|TRBJ2-7
ASSSTSTSDYEQY
>TRBV28|TRBJ2-7
ASSLLEGSYEQY
>TRBV4-1|TRBJ1-2
ASSQVQGAIYGYT
>TRBV2|TRBJ2-2
ASSPLHTSNTGELF
>TRBV2|TRBJ2-7
ASSDEREGLYEQY
>TRBV9|TRBJ2-3
ASGLGQGLSDTQY
>TRBV11-2|TRBJ2-7
ASSPRQTYEQY
>TRBV19|TRBJ2-7
ASSIGAELGAYEQY
>TRBV4-1|TRBJ1-1
ASSLGRGMNTEAF
>TRBV27|TRBJ2-7
ASSATPGQSFYEQY
>TRBV7-6|TRBJ1-2
ASSLTSGGAGGYT
>TRBV27|TRBJ2-7
ASSFMGQGWYEQY
>TRBV7-9|TRBJ1-1
ASSPGNDRGHTEAF
>TRBV28|TRBJ2-7
ASSTRGRGEQY
>TRBV19|TRBJ2-3
ASSRETSITDTQY
>TRBV28|TRBJ1-2
ASSFKQSRKNGYT
>TRBV6-6|TRBJ1-3
ASRTSLHTSGNTIY
>TRBV11-3|TRBJ2-7
ASSHLRLAGDFYEQY
>TRBV28|TRBJ1-5
ASSLSTGRSNQPQH
>TRBV10-3|TRBJ1-1
AISESTNTEAF
>TRBV12-5|TRBJ1-1
ASGLGGLTTEAF
>TRBV5-1|TRBJ2-3
ASSLWQGTDTQY
>TRBV7-9|TRBJ1-1
ASSLALTQTEAF
>TRBV19|TRBJ2-1
ASSIMRNEQF
>TRBV13|TRBJ2-7
ASSRAGQGNYEQY
>TRBV18|TRBJ2-5
ASSPSGPPETQY
>TRBV9|TRBJ2-5
ASSPGVDETQY
>TRBV2|TRBJ2-3
ASITDTDTQY
>TRBV27|TRBJ1-2
ASSRRSNYGYT
>TRBV27|TRBJ1-4
ASGDRGWSEKLF
>TRBV5-8|TRBJ2-7
ASTPGYEQY
>TRBV27|TRBJ1-5
ASSLSGRNQPQH
>TRBV6-5|TRBJ1-2
ASSLTANYGYT
>TRBV7-8|TRBJ1-5
ASRNTGGPAGNQPQH
>TRBV29-1|TRBJ1-5
SVRLQGTQH
>TRBV7-9|TRBJ2-7
ASSFVTERSYEQY
>TRBV9|TRBJ2-6
ASSVGQTDYSGANVLT
>TRBV11-3|TRBJ1-5
ASSTKPLGQPQH
>TRBV5-6|TRBJ2-3
ASSLVGDTQY
>TRBV19|TRBJ1-1
ASSTSRQALNTEAF
>TRBV2|TRBJ1-1
ASSEALLVTAAF
>TRBV2|TRBJ2-7
ASTGGQDYEQY
>TRBV27|TRBJ2-2
ATGRAGELF
>TRBV27|TRBJ2-7
ASSLSSTFYEQY
>TRBV7-9|TRBJ1-5
ASSPGGGQPQH
>TRBV10-3|TRBJ2-7
ATRWGARYEQY
>TRBV15|TRBJ1-5
ATSNTGPNQPQH
>TRBV11-2|TRBJ2-7
ASSSPARYEQY
>TRBV29-1|TRBJ1-1
SVDGTGFGNTEAF
>TRBV10-3|TRBJ1-2
AISESGLGANYGYT
>TRBV5-1|TRBJ1-1
ASSLRAGVEAF